This T cell receptor beta chain was recovered during a study of breast tumors, draining lymph nodes, adjacent tissues. Study findings and constraints: Tumor TCR diversity was below lymph nodes but above nontumor tissue. Tumor and nontumor repertoires were significantly more similar in luminal-like than in basal-like breast cancer. The lymph node origin of tumor T cells was framed as consistent with a hypothesis, not demonstrated.

TCRdb reanalysed the multiplex PCR reads using MiXCR and keeps one entry per CDR3 protein. The table lists about 200,000 distinct CDR3 sequences, 31% of them singletons, with around 4.4% in the top ten. Breast cancer patients provided tissue from their axillary draining lymph nodes. This clonotype was counted at least ten times. Its antigen is as yet unknown. This CDR3 has 14 residues. The germline gives CDR1 MGHDK, CDR2 SYGVNS. V lost 7 bases to trimming and J lost 8 bases, with 17 bases between them. The source is a female donor with breast cancer. Some clones in this sample may be carry-over from other donors' samples. The chain combines TRBV25-1 with TRBJ2-2, with D possibly TRBD1 on 6 matching bases. Sequencing was performed on axillary lymph node tissue. The CDR3 DNA reads as TGTGCCAGCAATTGGGGACACCGGACAGGGGAGCTGTTTTTT. Translation: CASNWGHRTGELFF.